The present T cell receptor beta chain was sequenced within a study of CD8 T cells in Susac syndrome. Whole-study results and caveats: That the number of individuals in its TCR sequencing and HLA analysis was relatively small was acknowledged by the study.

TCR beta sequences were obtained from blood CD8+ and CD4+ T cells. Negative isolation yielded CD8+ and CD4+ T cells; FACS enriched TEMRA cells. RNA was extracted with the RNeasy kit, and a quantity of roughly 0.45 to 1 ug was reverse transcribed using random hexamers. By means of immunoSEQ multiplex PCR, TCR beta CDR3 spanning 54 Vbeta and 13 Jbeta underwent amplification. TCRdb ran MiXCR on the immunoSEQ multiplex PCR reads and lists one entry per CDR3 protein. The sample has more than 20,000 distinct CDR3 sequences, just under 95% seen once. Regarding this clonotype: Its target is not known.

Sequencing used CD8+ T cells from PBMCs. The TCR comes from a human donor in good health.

The DNA of the CDR3 is TGTGCCAGCGCCGGCCCACCCCCCTCCTCTGGGGCCAACGTCCTGACTTTC. Translating it yields CASAGPPPSSGANVLTF. V is TRBV12-3 or TRBV12-4 and J is TRBJ2-6; D gene ambiguous. CDR3 length equals 17 residues. Trimming left V 8 bases short and J 0 bases short, with 17 bases between.